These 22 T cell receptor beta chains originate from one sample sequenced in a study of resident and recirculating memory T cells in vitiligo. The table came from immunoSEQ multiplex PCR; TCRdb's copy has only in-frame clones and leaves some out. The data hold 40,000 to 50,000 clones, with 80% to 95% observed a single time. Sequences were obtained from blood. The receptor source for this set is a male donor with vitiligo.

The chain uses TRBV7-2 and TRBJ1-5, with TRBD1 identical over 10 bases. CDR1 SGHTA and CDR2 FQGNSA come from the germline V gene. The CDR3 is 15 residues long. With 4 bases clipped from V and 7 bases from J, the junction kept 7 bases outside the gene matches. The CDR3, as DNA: TGTGCCAGCAGCTGGGGGACAGGGGAAAAGCAGCCCCAGCATTTT. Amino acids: CASSWGTGEKQPQHF.

The CDR3 sequence: CASSPSGTANYGYTF. The CDR3, as DNA: TGTGCCAGCAGCCCCTCAGGGACAGCTAACTATGGCTACACCTTC. The rearrangement uses TRBV7-3 and TRBJ1-2, with 7 bases identical to TRBD1. Germline values: CDR1 SGHTA, CDR2 FQGTGA. CDR3 size: 15 residues. After removal of 5 bases from V and 0 bases from J, the junction contained 6 bases not matched to a gene.

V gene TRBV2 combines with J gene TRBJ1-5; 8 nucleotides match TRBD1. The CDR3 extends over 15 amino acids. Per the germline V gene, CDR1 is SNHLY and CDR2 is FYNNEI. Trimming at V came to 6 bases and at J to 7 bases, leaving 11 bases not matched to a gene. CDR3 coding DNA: TGTGCCAGCAGCCGACTTCAGGGGGCGGAACAGCCCCAGCATTTT. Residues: CASSRLQGAEQPQHF.

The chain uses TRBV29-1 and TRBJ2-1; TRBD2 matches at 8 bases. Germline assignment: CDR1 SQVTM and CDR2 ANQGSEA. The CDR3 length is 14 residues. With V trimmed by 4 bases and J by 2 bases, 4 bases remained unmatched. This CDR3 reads CSVVQRGTYNEQFF. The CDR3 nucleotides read TGCAGCGTTGTTCAGCGGGGGACCTACAATGAGCAGTTCTTC.

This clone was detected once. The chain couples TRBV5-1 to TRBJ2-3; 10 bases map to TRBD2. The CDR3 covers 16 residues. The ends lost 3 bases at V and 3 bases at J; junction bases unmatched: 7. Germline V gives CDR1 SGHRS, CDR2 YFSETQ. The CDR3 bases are TGCGCCAGCAGCTCTCCAGCGGGGGGGGTAACAGATACGCAGTATTTT. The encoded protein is CASSSPAGGVTDTQYF.

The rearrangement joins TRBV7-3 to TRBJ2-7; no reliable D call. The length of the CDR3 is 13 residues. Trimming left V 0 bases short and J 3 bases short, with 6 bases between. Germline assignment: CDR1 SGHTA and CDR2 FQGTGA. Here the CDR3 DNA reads TGTGCCAGCAGCTTAACTCGCTACTACGAGCAGTACTTC. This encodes CASSLTRYYEQYF.

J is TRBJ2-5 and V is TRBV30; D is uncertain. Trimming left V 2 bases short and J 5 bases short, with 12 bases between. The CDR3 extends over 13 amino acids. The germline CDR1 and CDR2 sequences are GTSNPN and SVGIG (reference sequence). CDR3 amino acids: CAWSPPSGETQYF. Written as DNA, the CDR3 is TGTGCCTGGAGTCCCCCTTCCGGGGAGACCCAGTACTTC.

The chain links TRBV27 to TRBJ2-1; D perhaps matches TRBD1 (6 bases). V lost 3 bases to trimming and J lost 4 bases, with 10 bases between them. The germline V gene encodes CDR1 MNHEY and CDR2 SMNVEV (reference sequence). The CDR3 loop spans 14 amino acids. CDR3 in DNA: TGTGCCAGCAGTTTGGGGGCCCGTTACAATGAGCAGTTCTTC. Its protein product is CASSLGARYNEQFF.

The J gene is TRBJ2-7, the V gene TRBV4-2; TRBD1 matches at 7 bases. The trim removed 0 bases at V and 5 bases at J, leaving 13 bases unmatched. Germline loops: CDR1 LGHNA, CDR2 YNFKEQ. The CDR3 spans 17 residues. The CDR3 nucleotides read TGTGCCAGCAGCCAAGAGGTAGGGGGCAGGGGGTCGGACGAGCAGTACTTC. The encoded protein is CASSQEVGGRGSDEQYF.

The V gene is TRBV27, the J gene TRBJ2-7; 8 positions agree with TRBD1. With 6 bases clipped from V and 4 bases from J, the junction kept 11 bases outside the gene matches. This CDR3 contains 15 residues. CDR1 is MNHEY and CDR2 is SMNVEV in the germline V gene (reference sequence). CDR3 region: CASSPDPTGGYEQYF. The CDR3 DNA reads TGTGCCAGCAGCCCCGACCCTACAGGGGGGTACGAGCAGTACTTC.

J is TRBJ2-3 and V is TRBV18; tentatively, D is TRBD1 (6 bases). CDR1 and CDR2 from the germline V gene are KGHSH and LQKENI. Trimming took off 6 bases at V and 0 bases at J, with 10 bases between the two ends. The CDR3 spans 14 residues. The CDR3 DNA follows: TGTGCCAGCTCCCCAGGGGCCAGCACAGATACGCAGTATTTT. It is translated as CASSPGASTDTQYF.

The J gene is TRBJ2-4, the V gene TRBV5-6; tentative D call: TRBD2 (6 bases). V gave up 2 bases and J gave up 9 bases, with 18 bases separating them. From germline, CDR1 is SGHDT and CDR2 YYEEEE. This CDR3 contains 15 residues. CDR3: CASSFITSIRSIQYF. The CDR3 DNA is TGTGCCAGCAGCTTCATTACTAGCATAAGGAGCATTCAGTACTTC.

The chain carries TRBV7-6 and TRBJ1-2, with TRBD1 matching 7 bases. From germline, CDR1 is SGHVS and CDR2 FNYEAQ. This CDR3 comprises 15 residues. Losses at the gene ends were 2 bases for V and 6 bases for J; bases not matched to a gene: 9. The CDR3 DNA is TGTGCCAGCAGCTTACGACAGGGAGAAAGGAATGGCTACACCTTC. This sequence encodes CASSLRQGERNGYTF.

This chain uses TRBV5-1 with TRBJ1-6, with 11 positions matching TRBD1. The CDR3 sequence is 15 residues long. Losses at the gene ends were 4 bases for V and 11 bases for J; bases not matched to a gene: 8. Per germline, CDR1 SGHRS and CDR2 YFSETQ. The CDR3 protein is CASSAGGQGETPLHF. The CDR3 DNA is TGCGCCAGCAGCGCCGGGGGACAGGGGGAGACACCCCTCCACTTT.

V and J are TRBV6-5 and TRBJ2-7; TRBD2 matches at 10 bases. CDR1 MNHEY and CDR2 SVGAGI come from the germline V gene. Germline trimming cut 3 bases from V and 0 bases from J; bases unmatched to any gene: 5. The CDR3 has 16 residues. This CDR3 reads CASSYHSGGSSYEQYF. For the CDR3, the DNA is TGTGCCAGCAGTTATCATAGCGGGGGGTCCTCCTACGAGCAGTACTTC.

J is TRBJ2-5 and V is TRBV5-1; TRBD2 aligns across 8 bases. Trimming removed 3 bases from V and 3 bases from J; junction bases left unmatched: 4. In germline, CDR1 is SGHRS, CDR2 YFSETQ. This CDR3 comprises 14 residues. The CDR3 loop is CASSSGGEKETQYF. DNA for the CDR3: TGCGCCAGCAGCTCGGGGGGGGAAAAAGAGACCCAGTACTTC.

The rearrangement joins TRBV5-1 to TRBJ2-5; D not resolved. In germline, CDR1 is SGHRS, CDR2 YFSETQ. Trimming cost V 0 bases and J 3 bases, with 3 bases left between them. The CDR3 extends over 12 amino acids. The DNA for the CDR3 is TGCGCCAGCAGCTTGGGTAAAGAGACCCAGTACTTC. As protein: CASSLGKETQYF.

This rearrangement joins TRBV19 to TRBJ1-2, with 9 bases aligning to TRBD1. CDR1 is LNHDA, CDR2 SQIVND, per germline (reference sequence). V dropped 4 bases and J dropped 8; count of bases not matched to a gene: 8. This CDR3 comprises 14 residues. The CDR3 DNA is TGTGCCAGTAGTACTCCGGGACAGGGATCCGGCTACACCTTC. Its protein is CASSTPGQGSGYTF.

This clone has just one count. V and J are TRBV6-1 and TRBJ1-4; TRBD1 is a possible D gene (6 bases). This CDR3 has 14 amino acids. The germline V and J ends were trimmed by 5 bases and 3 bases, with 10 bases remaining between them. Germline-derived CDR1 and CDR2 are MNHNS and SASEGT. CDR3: CASSRGGSNEKLFF. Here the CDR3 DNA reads TGTGCCAGCAGTAGGGGGGGCTCTAATGAAAAACTGTTTTTT.

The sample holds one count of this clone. The CDR3 spells CASSLSGGYSYNEQFF. The DNA of the CDR3 is TGTGCCAGCAGCTTAAGCGGGGGGTATTCCTACAATGAGCAGTTCTTC. The V call is TRBV7-6, the J call TRBJ2-1; 9 positions agree with TRBD2. The junction had 3 bases not matched to a gene; V was cut back by 2 bases and J by 1 base. Germline V CDR1 and CDR2: SGHVS, FNYEAQ. The CDR3 spans 16 residues.

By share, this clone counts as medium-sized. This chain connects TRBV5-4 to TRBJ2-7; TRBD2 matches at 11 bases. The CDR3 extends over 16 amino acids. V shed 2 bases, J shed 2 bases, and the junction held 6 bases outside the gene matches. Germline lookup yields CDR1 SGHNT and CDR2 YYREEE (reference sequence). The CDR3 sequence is CASSLLLAGAPYEQYF. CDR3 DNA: TGTGCCAGCAGCTTACTACTAGCGGGGGCCCCCTACGAGCAGTACTTC.

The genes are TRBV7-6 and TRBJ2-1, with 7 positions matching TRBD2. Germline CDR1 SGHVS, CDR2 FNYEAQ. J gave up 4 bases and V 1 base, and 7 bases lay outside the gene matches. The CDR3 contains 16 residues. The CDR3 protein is CASSLDGGSTYNEQFF. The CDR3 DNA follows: TGTGCCAGCAGCTTAGACGGGGGGTCCACTTACAATGAGCAGTTCTTC. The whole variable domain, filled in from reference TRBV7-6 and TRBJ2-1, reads GAGVSQSPRYKVTKRGQDVALRCDPISGHVSLYWYRQALGQGPEFLTYFNYEAQQDKSGLPNDRFSAERPEGSISTLTIQRTEQRDSAMYRCASSLDGGSTYNEQFFGPGTRLTVL.